Included here is one T cell receptor beta chain sequence, with context. The antigen remains undetermined. One junction end disagrees with the germline gene, perhaps due to a read error. The source of the sample is a study of cytomegalovirus exposure and HLA in healthy donors. In germline, CDR1 is SGHRS, CDR2 YFSETQ. The CDR3 loop spans 14 amino acids. Study-level findings and limits: Many donors shared some public TCRs, even though most TCR sequences were rare.

Vbeta (60) and Jbeta (13) primers were used in the PCR. Sequencing used immunoSEQ multiplex PCR; TCRdb keeps in-frame clones, though not all of them. Of about 160,000 clones listed, around 80% were seen once; the top ten hold 2% to 2.5%. This TCR was sampled from a man between 40 and 49 years old in good health and CMV-seronegative. Sequenced input: PBMCs. The V and J genes are TRBV5-1 and TRBJ2-7, with 8 positions matching TRBD2. In DNA form, the CDR3 reads TGCGCCAGCAGCAGGGAGACTAGCGAATACGGGCAGTACTTC. This translates into CASSRETSEYGQYF.